Presented here are 20 T cell receptor beta chains from one specimen sequenced in a study of cytomegalovirus exposure and HLA in healthy donors. 13 Jbeta primers and 60 Vbeta primers were used for the PCR. Assay: immunoSEQ multiplex PCR; the TCRdb copy retains only in-frame clones and omits some. The sample holds some 170,000 clones, nearly 80% seen once. Sequencing was done on a sample of PBMCs. The receptors come from a man between 35 and 55 years old in good health and CMV-seropositive.

V and J are TRBV27 and TRBJ2-7; TRBD2 matches at 9 bases. There are 16 residues in the CDR3. Germline CDR1 MNHEY, CDR2 SMNVEV (reference sequence). J was trimmed by 4 bases and V by 0 bases; bases with no gene match: 7. CDR3 DNA sequence: TGTGCCAGCAGTTTATCCACTAGCGGGTCCCCTTACGAGCAGTACTTC. Translation: CASSLSTSGSPYEQYF.

V gene TRBV4-2 combines with J gene TRBJ2-5, with 11 bases aligning to TRBD1. The J call could be wrong; TRBJ2-7 is a better fit for the DNA end. Per germline, CDR1 LGHNA and CDR2 YNFKEQ. CDR3 length: 15 amino acids. CDR3 sequence reads: CASSLPGQGAYEQYF. CDR3 DNA: TGTGCCAGCAGCCTACCGGGACAGGGGGCCTACGAGCAGTACTTC.

The V gene is TRBV30, the J gene TRBJ1-1, with D unclear. This CDR3 comprises 13 residues. Germline V gene lookup returns CDR1 GTSNPN and CDR2 SVGIG (reference sequence). Trimming left V 3 bases short and J 1 base short, with 9 bases between. CDR3: CAWRTTANTEAFF. As DNA, the CDR3 is TGTGCCTGGAGGACCACAGCGAACACTGAAGCTTTCTTT.

This chain uses TRBV29-1 with TRBJ2-2; 8 bases are shared with TRBD1. Germline-derived CDR1 and CDR2 are SQVTM and ANQGSEA. The CDR3 extends over 16 amino acids. V lost 7 bases to trimming and J lost 3 bases; unmatched junction nucleotides: 13. The CDR3 bases are TGCAGCGCCGAGGGAGAATCAGGGGGCTACACCGGGGAGCTGTTTTTT. This codes for CSAEGESGGYTGELFF.

The chain links TRBV5-4 to TRBJ2-5, with D perhaps matching TRBD1 (7 bases). CDR1 and CDR2 (germline): SGHNT, YYREEE (reference sequence). CDR3 length: 18 amino acids. Trimming pared 3 bases from V and 5 bases from J, leaving 26 bases between. CDR3 region: CASSSPVGGGAGSETQYF. The CDR3 nucleotides read TGTGCCAGCAGCTCCCCGGTAGGAGGGGGCGCGGGCTCTGAGACCCAGTACTTC.

This clone has only a few counts. The same CDR3 arises from other DNA sequences in this sample as well. This chain uses TRBV5-1 with TRBJ2-1; TRBD2 agrees at 11 bases. There are 15 residues in the CDR3. Trimming removed 2 bases from V and 7 bases from J; junction bases left unmatched: 5. Germline V gene data show CDR1 as SGHRS and CDR2 as YFSETQ. DNA of the CDR3: TGCGCCAGCAGCTTACTAGCGGGAGATTCAAATGAGCAGTTCTTC. This codes for CASSLLAGDSNEQFF.

The chain links TRBV6-1 to TRBJ2-3, with a possible D match to TRBD1 (6 bases). Looked up from germline, CDR1 is MNHNS and CDR2 is SASEGT. V dropped 6 bases and J dropped 3 bases, with 16 bases sitting between them. The CDR3 extends over 15 amino acids. The CDR3 coding sequence is TGTGCCAGCAGGGAGGACAGCCGGAGGACAGATACGCAGTATTTT. Translated, it gives CASREDSRRTDTQYF.

The rearrangement uses TRBV6-5 and TRBJ2-7; possible D gene TRBD1, 6 bases. V lost 5 bases to trimming and J lost 0 bases, with 8 bases between them. This CDR3 is built from 13 residues. Germline CDR1 is MNHEY and CDR2 is SVGAGI. CDR3 loop: CASSPGHSYEQYF. DNA for the CDR3: TGTGCCAGCAGTCCGGGACACTCCTACGAGCAGTACTTC.

The chain recombines TRBV11-2 with TRBJ2-3; D not certain. The CDR3 has 14 amino acids. CDR1 is SGHAT, CDR2 FQNNGV, per germline. V was pared by 4 bases and J by 4 bases, with 12 bases between. As DNA, the CDR3 is TGTGCCAGCAGCTCCCGGGTCCCCCCAGATACGCAGTATTTT. Protein: CASSSRVPPDTQYF.

The CDR3 sequence is CASSFSGAPTFNEQFF. For the CDR3, the DNA is TGTGCCAGCAGCTTTTCAGGGGCCCCTACTTTCAATGAGCAGTTCTTC. The chain combines TRBV7-3 with TRBJ2-1; D may be TRBD1 (6 bases). The germline gives CDR1 SGHTA, CDR2 FQGTGA. The V gene lost 3 bases and the J gene lost 6 bases, with 18 bases spanning the gap. CDR3 length: 16 amino acids.

The rearrangement uses TRBV13 and TRBJ2-1; 7 bases are a match to TRBD1. Per the germline V gene, CDR1 is PRHDT and CDR2 is FYEKMQ (reference sequence). The CDR3 has 17 residues. V lost 4 bases, J lost 6 bases, and 15 bases stayed unmatched. CDR3: CASSSPEGAVHRNEQFF. The CDR3 DNA follows: TGTGCCAGCAGCTCCCCCGAGGGGGCAGTGCATCGCAATGAGCAGTTCTTC.

The chain uses TRBV5-1 and TRBJ2-1, with 7 bases lining up with TRBD1. This CDR3 spans 15 amino acids. With 3 bases clipped from V and 6 bases from J, the junction kept 9 bases outside the gene matches. Germline V CDR1 and CDR2: SGHRS, YFSETQ. The CDR3 is CASSYMTGLGNEQFF. CDR3 sequence (DNA): TGCGCCAGCAGCTACATGACAGGGTTGGGCAATGAGCAGTTCTTC. Using reference TRBV5-1 and TRBJ2-1 for the parts outside the CDR3, the full variable domain is KAGVTQTPRYLIKTRGQQVTLSCSPISGHRSVSWYQQTPGQGLQFLFEYFSETQRNKGNFPGRFSGRQFSNSRSEMNVSTLELGDSALYLCASSYMTGLGNEQFFGPGTRLTVL.

V is TRBV4-1 and J is TRBJ2-6, with D possibly being TRBD1 (7 bases). Germline CDR1 reads MGHRA; CDR2 reads YSYEKL. This CDR3 is built from 17 residues. V dropped 4 bases and J dropped 1 base, with 14 bases sitting between them. CDR3 in DNA: TGCGCCAGCAGCCCCAGGGGGGTCTCATCTGGGGCCAACGTCCTGACTTTC. It specifies CASSPRGVSSGANVLTF.

V is TRBV7-9 and J is TRBJ2-2, with unresolved D. CDR1 and CDR2 (germline): SEHNR, FQNEAQ (reference sequence). The CDR3 is 13 residues long. V was trimmed by 1 base and J by 6 bases, leaving 6 bases between them. This CDR3 is CASSLEKPGELFF. As DNA, the CDR3 is TGTGCCAGCAGCTTAGAGAAGCCCGGGGAGCTGTTTTTT.

In the case of this clone: At one of its ends the junction is not consistent with the germline gene, which may arise from a read error. The chain uses TRBV7-3 and TRBJ1-6, with D perhaps TRBD1 (6 bases). The CDR3 has 11 amino acids. Germline V gene lookup returns CDR1 SGHTA and CDR2 FQGTGA. The CDR3 loop reads CASSLGGVLVF. The CDR3 DNA reads TGTGCCAGCAGCCTAGGGGGTGTACTGGTATTT.

The chain links TRBV27 to TRBJ1-1; perhaps TRBD1 as D (6 bases). V lost 8 bases and J 3 bases, leaving 19 bases between the germline ends. The CDR3 loop spans 15 amino acids. Germline-derived CDR1 and CDR2 are MNHEY and SMNVEV (reference sequence). CDR3 amino acids: CASYLQQGIHTEAFF. CDR3 coding DNA: TGTGCCAGCTATTTACAACAGGGTATCCACACTGAAGCTTTCTTT.

V gene TRBV5-5 combines with J gene TRBJ2-4; D perhaps matches TRBD2 (5 bases). Trimming took off 6 bases at V and 8 bases at J, with 12 bases between the two ends. Germline CDR1 and CDR2: SGHKS and YYEKEE (reference sequence). The CDR3 is 12 amino acids. In DNA, the CDR3 is TGTGCCAGCAACCGAGGGATTGACATTCAGTACTTC. Amino acids: CASNRGIDIQYF.

The chain uses TRBV5-1 and TRBJ1-1; tentative D call: TRBD1 (5 bases). Germline CDR1 reads SGHRS; CDR2 reads YFSETQ. With 0 bases removed from V and 3 bases from J, the gap between germline ends came to 12 bases. The CDR3 is 15 amino acids. The CDR3 spells CASSLAGRGDTEAFF. CDR3 sequence (DNA): TGCGCCAGCAGCTTGGCCGGAAGGGGCGACACTGAAGCTTTCTTT.

The CDR3 region is CASSMGGLTIRKAFF. The CDR3, as DNA: TGTGCCAGTAGTATGGGGGGACTGACAATCAGGAAAGCTTTCTTT. This chain uses TRBV19 with TRBJ1-1, with D tentatively TRBD1 (5 bases). Trimming removed 3 bases at V and 9 bases at J, with 20 bases between. The CDR3 sequence is 15 residues long. From germline, CDR1 is LNHDA and CDR2 SQIVND (reference sequence).

The J gene is TRBJ2-7, the V gene TRBV19, with a weak D call TRBD2 (6 bases). This CDR3 is 13 amino acids long. Germline assignment: CDR1 LNHDA and CDR2 SQIVND (reference sequence). V lost 9 bases and J 0 bases, leaving 12 bases between the germline ends. The CDR3 loop is CASAREVSYEQYF. The CDR3 DNA reads TGTGCCAGCGCCAGGGAGGTCTCCTACGAGCAGTACTTC.